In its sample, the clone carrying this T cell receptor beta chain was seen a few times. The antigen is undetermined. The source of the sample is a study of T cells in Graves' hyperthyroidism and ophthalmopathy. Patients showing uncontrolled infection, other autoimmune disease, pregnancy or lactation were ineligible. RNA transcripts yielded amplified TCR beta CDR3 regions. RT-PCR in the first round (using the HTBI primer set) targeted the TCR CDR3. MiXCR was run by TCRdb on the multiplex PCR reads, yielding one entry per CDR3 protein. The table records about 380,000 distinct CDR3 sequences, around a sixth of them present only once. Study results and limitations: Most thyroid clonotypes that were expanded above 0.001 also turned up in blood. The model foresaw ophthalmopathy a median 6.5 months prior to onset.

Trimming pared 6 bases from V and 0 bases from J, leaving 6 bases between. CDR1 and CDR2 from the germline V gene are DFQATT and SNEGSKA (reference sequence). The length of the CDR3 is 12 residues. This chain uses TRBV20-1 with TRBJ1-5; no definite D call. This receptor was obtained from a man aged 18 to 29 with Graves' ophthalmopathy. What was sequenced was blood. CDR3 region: CSAQNSNQPQHF. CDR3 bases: TGCAGTGCGCAAAATAGCAATCAGCCCCAGCATTTT.